These T cell receptor beta chains were read from a single sample in a study of immune evolution from preneoplasia to lung adenocarcinoma. Sequencing was performed with immunoSEQ multiplex PCR; in TCRdb, only in-frame clones are kept and a portion is missing. Of about 41,000 clones in the sample, less than 85% were seen once. Sequencing was performed on FFPE invasive lung adenocarcinoma tissue. The receptors come from a person aged 55-75 years with lung adenocarcinoma. The CDR3 runs from the conserved cysteine through the conserved F or W. A D gene is named only where the DNA matches it firmly. Part of the rows lack a size; the others show once, few, many or a class for expanded clones.

once,TRBJ2-3,-,TRBV9,CASSVGVARTDTQYF,TGTGCCAGCAGCGTAGGAGTGGCCCGCACAGATACGCAGTATTTT
-,TRBJ2-6,TRBD1,TRBV19,CASRGTGHSLRGANVLTF,TGTGCCAGTAGAGGGACAGGACACTCTCTCCGGGGGGCCAACGTCCTGACTTTC
-,TRBJ2-5,TRBD1,TRBV30,CACRTGGAETQYF,TGTGCCTGTAGGACAGGGGGCGCGGAGACCCAGTACTTC
-,TRBJ2-7,-,TRBV28,CASISGTNGEQYF,TGTGCCAGCATTTCCGGAACGAATGGCGAGCAGTACTTC
-,TRBJ2-2,-,TRBV11-1,CASVSRDTGELFF,TGTGCCAGCGTTAGTAGGGACACCGGGGAGCTGTTTTTT
-,TRBJ2-7,TRBD1,TRBV7-9,CASSHPTGGEQYF,TGTGCCAGCAGCCACCCGACAGGGGGCGAGCAGTACTTC
-,TRBJ2-7,TRBD2,TRBV6-1,CASSEEVAGGGEQYF,TGTGCCAGCAGTGAAGAGGTAGCGGGAGGTGGCGAGCAGTACTTC
-,TRBJ1-2,-,TRBV20-1,CSASLSDGYTF,TGCAGTGCTAGCCTATCGGATGGCTACACCTTC
-,TRBJ2-7,TRBD2,TRBV6-5,CASRGLADYEQYF,TGTGCCAGCAGAGGACTAGCGGACTACGAGCAGTACTTC
-,TRBJ2-7,-,TRBV21-1,CASSTGYLDRGPTYEQYF,TGTGCCAGCAGCACGGGATACTTAGACAGGGGGCCCACCTACGAGCAGTACTTC
-,TRBJ1-2,-,TRBV7-9,CASSLAGPYGYTF,TGTGCCAGCAGCTTAGCAGGGCCCTATGGCTACACCTTC
few,TRBJ2-3,TRBD1,TRBV19,CASTEFRGQGLDTQYF,TGTGCCAGTACGGAATTTAGGGGACAGGGACTGGATACGCAGTATTTT
once,TRBJ2-5,TRBD2,TRBV5-8,CASSPGLAGEAETQYF,TGTGCCAGCAGCCCCGGACTAGCGGGAGAGGCGGAGACCCAGTACTTC
once,TRBJ2-2,-,TRBV6-1,CASSDRVPGELFF,TGTGCCAGCAGTGATAGGGTCCCCGGGGAGCTGTTTTTT
-,TRBJ2-1,-,TRBV7-2,CASTLRGGKLYDEQFF,TGTGCCAGCACCCTCCGTGGGGGCAAGCTTTACGATGAGCAGTTCTTC